The 14 T cell receptor beta chains given below trace back to one sample, sequenced in a study of blood T cell repertoires in COVID-19. The protocol was immunoSEQ multiplex PCR, while the TCRdb copy is restricted to in-frame clones and leaves out a portion. The sample shows some 160,000 clones, 79% of them seen only once. The sequenced sample consisted of PBMCs or T cells enriched from blood (not recorded which). Every receptor here comes from a woman in her seventies in a cohort exposed to, infected with or recovered from COVID-19 (not recorded which).

The chain carries TRBV7-9 and TRBJ2-7, with TRBD2 as a possible D gene (5 bases). Germline V gene sequence: CDR1 SEHNR, CDR2 FQNEAQ (reference sequence). V was clipped by 1 base and J by 4 bases, with 14 bases between them. The CDR3 runs to 15 residues. The CDR3: CASSLGGQSLYEQYF. The CDR3 region has the DNA TGTGCCAGCAGCTTAGGAGGGCAGAGCCTTTACGAGCAGTACTTC.

The gene calls are TRBV19 and TRBJ2-3; TRBD1 matches 9 bases. The CDR3 runs to 14 residues. The V and J ends lost 10 bases and 4 bases, in that order; junction bases with no gene match: 9. Germline V lookup: CDR1 LNHDA, CDR2 SQIVND (reference sequence). The DNA of the CDR3 is TGTGCCACGAGATCGGGACAGGGTCCAGATACGCAGTATTTT. Encoded protein: CATRSGQGPDTQYF.

This clone was counted many times. The chain uses TRBV28 and TRBJ2-2; 12 bases agree with TRBD2. Germline-derived CDR1 and CDR2 are MDHEN and SYDVKM. The CDR3 length is 14 residues. With 10 bases clipped from V and 6 bases from J, the junction kept 6 bases outside the gene matches. The CDR3 DNA follows: TGTGCCACCCTACTAGCGGGAGGATCCGGGGAGCTGTTTTTT. It is translated as CATLLAGGSGELFF.

The chain couples TRBV7-3 to TRBJ2-3; tentatively, D is TRBD1 (5 bases). V gave up 5 bases and J gave up 0 bases, with 12 bases separating them. CDR3 size: 15 residues. CDR1 is SGHTA, CDR2 FQGTGA, per germline. Here the CDR3 reads CASSKTALSTDTQYF. In DNA, the CDR3 is TGTGCCAGCAGCAAGACAGCGCTGAGCACAGATACGCAGTATTTT.

The chain carries TRBV5-4 and TRBJ2-1; 14 bases are a match to TRBD2. J was trimmed by 7 bases and V by 4 bases; bases with no gene match: 7. The germline V gene has CDR1 SGHNT and CDR2 YYREEE (reference sequence). The CDR3 runs 16 residues. CDR3 sequence (DNA): TGTGCCAGCAGCCTACGGACTAGCGGGAGGCTAAATGAGCAGTTCTTC. Protein: CASSLRTSGRLNEQFF. Combining the CDR3 with reference TRBV5-4 and TRBJ2-1 gives the whole variable domain ETGVTQSPTHLIKTRGQQVTLRCSSQSGHNTVSWYQQALGQGPQFIFQYYREEENGRGNFPPRFSGLQFPNYSSELNVNALELDDSALYLCASSLRTSGRLNEQFFGPGTRLTVL.

The V gene is TRBV18, the J gene TRBJ2-1, with TRBD2 as a possible D gene (6 bases). Germline loops: CDR1 KGHSH, CDR2 LQKENI. V was shortened by 1 base and J by 8 bases, with 9 bases between the two germline ends. The CDR3 runs to 13 residues. The CDR3 nucleotides are TGTGCCAGCTCACCACGGGGCGGGGATGAGCAGTTCTTC. As protein: CASSPRGGDEQFF.

The chain has TRBV29-1 and TRBJ2-1, with TRBD2 matching over 13 bases. The CDR3 is 15 amino acids. CDR1 and CDR2 (germline): SQVTM, ANQGSEA. V was pared by 1 base and J by 7 bases, with 4 bases of the junction left unmatched. The CDR3 bases are TGCAGCGTTGAAGGACTAGCGGGAGGAGTAAATGAGCAGTTCTTC. Translated: CSVEGLAGGVNEQFF.

This clone appeared a few times. This chain links TRBV5-1 with TRBJ2-1; a weak D match, TRBD1 (6 bases). V gave up 1 base and J gave up 15 bases, with 17 bases separating them. CDR3 length: 13 amino acids. Per the germline V gene, CDR1 is SGHRS and CDR2 is YFSETQ. CDR3 residues: CASSLTGSLIGFF. CDR3 DNA: TGCGCCAGCAGCTTGACAGGGAGCCTGATCGGGTTCTTC.

As DNA, the CDR3 is TGTGCCAGCAGCGCAATGGAGGAAACTGAAGCTTTCTTT. This codes for CASSAMEETEAFF. The rearrangement uses TRBV5-4 and TRBJ1-1; no clear D. The CDR3 runs to 13 residues. CDR1 SGHNT and CDR2 YYREEE come from the germline V gene (reference sequence). The V end was cut by 4 bases, the J end by 5 bases, with 12 bases between. The whole variable domain, filled in from reference TRBV5-4 and TRBJ1-1, reads ETGVTQSPTHLIKTRGQQVTLRCSSQSGHNTVSWYQQALGQGPQFIFQYYREEENGRGNFPPRFSGLQFPNYSSELNVNALELDDSALYLCASSAMEETEAFFGQGTRLTVV.

The chain is built from TRBV2 and TRBJ1-1, with a tentative D call TRBD1 (5 bases). The V end lost 3 bases, the J end lost 7 bases, and 15 bases lay between the germline ends. The V gene's germline CDR1 is SNHLY and CDR2 FYNNEI. This CDR3 is 14 amino acids long. The CDR3 DNA follows: TGTGCCAGCAGTGAGGTGGGGGGGAAAGGTGAAGCTTTCTTT. It encodes CASSEVGGKGEAFF. Variable domain in full (rest from reference TRBV2 and TRBJ1-1): EPEVTQTPSHQVTQMGQEVILRCVPISNHLYFYWYRQILGQKVEFLVSFYNNEISEKSEIFDDQFSVERPDGSNFTLKIRSTKLEDSAMYFCASSEVGGKGEAFFGQGTRLTVV.

This chain uses TRBV29-1 with TRBJ2-2; TRBD2 agrees at 9 bases. V trimming: 1 base; J trimming: 5 bases; junction bases outside the gene matches: 5. Germline V gene lookup returns CDR1 SQVTM and CDR2 ANQGSEA. There are 15 residues in the CDR3. For the CDR3, the DNA is TGCAGCGTTGAAGGTCTGGCGGGAGGGACCGGGGAGCTGTTTTTT. Its protein is CSVEGLAGGTGELFF.

This sequence joins TRBV20-1 and TRBJ2-3; tentative D call: TRBD1 (6 bases). Germline-derived CDR1 and CDR2 are DFQATT and SNEGSKA (reference sequence). CDR3 length: 11 amino acids. V lost 6 bases, J lost 4 bases, and 8 bases lay in between. The CDR3 spells CSARGPDTQYF. In nucleotides, the CDR3 is TGCAGTGCCAGGGGCCCAGATACGCAGTATTTT.

The chain has TRBV29-1 and TRBJ1-1, with D tentatively TRBD1 (5 bases). The CDR3 runs to 20 residues. The germline V and J ends were trimmed by 6 bases and 4 bases, with 36 bases remaining between them. Germline CDR1 is SQVTM and CDR2 is ANQGSEA. The CDR3 DNA reads TGCAGCGTGGCCCTCCACCACCCCAGGGCAGCGGGCAGGGAGGGCACTGAAGCTTTCTTT. It codes for CSVALHHPRAAGREGTEAFF.

The chain combines TRBV7-2 with TRBJ1-4, with D uncertain. The V end lost 3 bases, the J end lost 8 bases, and 7 bases lay between the germline ends. The germline V gene encodes CDR1 SGHTA and CDR2 FQGNSA. This CDR3 has 12 residues. The CDR3 DNA follows: TGTGCCAGCAGCTTCGTTTCCGAAAAACTGTTTTTT. It codes for CASSFVSEKLFF.